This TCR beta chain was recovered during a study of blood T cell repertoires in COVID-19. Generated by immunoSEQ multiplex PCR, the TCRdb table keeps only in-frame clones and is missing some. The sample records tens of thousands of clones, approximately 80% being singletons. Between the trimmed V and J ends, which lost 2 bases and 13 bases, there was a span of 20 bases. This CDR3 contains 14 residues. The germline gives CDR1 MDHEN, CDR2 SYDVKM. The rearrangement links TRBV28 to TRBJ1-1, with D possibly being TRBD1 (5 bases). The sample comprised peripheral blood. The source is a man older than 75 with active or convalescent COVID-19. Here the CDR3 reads CASSLVSGQGIFFF. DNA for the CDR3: TGTGCCAGCAGTTTAGTTAGTGGGCAGGGAATATTTTTCTTT.